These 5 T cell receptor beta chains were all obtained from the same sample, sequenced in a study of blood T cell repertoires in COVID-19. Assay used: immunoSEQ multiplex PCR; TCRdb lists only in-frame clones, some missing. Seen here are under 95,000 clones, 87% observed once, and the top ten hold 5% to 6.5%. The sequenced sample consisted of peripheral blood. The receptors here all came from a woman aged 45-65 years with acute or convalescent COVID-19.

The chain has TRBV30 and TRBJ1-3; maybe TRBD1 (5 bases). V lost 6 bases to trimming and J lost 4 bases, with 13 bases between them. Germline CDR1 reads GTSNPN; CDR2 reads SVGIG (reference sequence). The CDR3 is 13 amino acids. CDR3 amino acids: CACQGAGGNTIYF. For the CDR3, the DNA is TGTGCCTGTCAGGGTGCGGGGGGAAACACCATATATTTT. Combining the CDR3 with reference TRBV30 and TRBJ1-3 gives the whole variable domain SQTIHQWPATLVQPVGSPLSLECTVEGTSNPNLYWYRQAAGRGLQLLFYSVGIGQISSEVPQNLSASRPQDRQFILSSKKLLLSDSGFYLCACQGAGGNTIYFGEGSWLTVV.

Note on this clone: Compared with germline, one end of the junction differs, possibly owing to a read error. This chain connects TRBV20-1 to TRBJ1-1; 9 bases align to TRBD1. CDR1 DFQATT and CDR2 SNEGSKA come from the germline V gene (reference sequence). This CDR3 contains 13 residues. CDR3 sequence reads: CSASGTGRTGGSF. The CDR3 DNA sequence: TGCAGTGCTAGTGGGACAGGGCGAACTGGGGGTTCCTTT.

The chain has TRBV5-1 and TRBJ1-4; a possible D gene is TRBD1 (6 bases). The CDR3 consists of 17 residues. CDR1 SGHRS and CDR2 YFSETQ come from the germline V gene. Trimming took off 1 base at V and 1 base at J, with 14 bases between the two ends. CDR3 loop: CASSLFGQGRTNEKLFF. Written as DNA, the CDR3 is TGCGCCAGCAGCTTGTTTGGTCAGGGGCGAACTAATGAAAAACTGTTTTTT.

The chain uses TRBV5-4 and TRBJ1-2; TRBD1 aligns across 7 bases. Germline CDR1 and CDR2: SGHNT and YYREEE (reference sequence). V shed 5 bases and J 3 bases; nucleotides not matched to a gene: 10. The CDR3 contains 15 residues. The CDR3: CASRITGDGDYGYTF. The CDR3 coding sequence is TGTGCCAGCAGAATAACAGGGGACGGGGACTATGGCTACACCTTC.

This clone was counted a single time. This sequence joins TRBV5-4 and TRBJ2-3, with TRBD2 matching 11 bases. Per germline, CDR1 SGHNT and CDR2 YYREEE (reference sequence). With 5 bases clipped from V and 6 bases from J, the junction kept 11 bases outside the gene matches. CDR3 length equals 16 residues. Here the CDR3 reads CASRSRASGRMDTQYF. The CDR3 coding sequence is TGTGCCAGCAGGTCCCGGGCTAGCGGGAGGATGGATACGCAGTATTTT.